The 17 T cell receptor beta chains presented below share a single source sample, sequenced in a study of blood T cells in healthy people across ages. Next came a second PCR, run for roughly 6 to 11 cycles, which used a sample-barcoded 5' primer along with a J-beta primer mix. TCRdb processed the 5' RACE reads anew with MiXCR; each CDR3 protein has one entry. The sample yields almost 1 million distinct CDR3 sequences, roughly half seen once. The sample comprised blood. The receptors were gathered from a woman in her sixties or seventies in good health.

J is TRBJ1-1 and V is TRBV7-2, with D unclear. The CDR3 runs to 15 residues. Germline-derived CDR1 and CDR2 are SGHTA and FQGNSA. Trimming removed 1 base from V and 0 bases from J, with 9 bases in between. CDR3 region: CASSLESHMNTEAFF. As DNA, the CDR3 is TGTGCCAGCAGCTTAGAGTCACACATGAACACTGAAGCTTTCTTT.

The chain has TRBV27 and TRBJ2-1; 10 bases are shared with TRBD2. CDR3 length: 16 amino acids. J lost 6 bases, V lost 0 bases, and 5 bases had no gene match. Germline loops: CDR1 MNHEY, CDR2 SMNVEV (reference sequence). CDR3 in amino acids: CASSLSTAGGFNEQFF. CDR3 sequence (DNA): TGTGCCAGCAGTTTATCGACAGCGGGAGGGTTCAATGAGCAGTTCTTC.

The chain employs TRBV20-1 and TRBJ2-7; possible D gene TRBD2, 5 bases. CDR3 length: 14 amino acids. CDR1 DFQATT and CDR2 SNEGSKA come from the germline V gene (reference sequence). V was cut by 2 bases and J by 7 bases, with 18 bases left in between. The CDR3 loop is CSARIALPLDEQYF. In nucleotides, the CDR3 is TGCAGTGCTAGAATAGCGCTCCCCTTGGATGAGCAGTACTTC.

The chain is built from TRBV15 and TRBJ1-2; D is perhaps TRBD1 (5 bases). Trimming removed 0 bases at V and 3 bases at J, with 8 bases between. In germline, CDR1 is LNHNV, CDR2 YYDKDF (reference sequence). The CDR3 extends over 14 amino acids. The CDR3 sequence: CATSRDQGHYGYTF. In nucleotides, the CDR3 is TGTGCCACCAGCAGAGATCAGGGTCACTATGGCTACACCTTC.

The CDR3 is CASSETLAGRTDTQYF. The CDR3 region has the DNA TGTGCCAGCAGTGAAACCCTAGCGGGACGCACAGATACGCAGTATTTT. This rearrangement joins TRBV6-1 to TRBJ2-3; 9 bases match TRBD2. The germline V gene encodes CDR1 MNHNS and CDR2 SASEGT. The CDR3 runs to 16 residues. Unmatched junction bases numbered 4, after V lost 2 bases and J lost 1 base.

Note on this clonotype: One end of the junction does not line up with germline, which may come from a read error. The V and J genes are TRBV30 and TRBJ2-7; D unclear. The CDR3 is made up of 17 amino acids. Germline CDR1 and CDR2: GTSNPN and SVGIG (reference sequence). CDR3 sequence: CVWSGERTMTIAYEQYF. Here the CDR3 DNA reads TGTGTCTGGAGTGGCGAACGGACCATGACCATCGCTTACGAGCAGTACTTC.

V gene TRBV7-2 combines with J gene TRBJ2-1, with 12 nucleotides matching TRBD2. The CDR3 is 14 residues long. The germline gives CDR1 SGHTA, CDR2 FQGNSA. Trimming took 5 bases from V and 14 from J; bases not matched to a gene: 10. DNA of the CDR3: TGTGCCAGCAGCCCCCGACTAGCGGGAGCGTCGGAGTTCTTC. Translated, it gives CASSPRLAGASEFF.

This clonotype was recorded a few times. CDR3 DNA: TGCAGCGTATCAAGGGAGAAAGAGACCCAGTACTTC. It yields the protein CSVSREKETQYF. The chain carries TRBV29-1 and TRBJ2-5, with a weak D call TRBD2 (5 bases). The V end lost 6 bases, the J end lost 3 bases, and 11 bases lay between the germline ends. Germline CDR1 SQVTM, CDR2 ANQGSEA. This CDR3 contains 12 residues.

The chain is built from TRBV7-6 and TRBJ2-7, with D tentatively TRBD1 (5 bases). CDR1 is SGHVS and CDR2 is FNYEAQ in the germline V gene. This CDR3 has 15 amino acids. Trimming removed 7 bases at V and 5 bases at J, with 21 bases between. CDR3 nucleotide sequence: TGTGCCAGCAACCCTTACATGGGGCCCCTAGACGAGCAGTACTTC. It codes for CASNPYMGPLDEQYF.

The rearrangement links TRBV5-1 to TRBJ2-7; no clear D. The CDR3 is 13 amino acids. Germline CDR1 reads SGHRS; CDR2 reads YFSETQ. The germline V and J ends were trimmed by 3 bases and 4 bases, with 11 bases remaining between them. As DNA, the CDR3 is TGCGCCAGCAGCTCCCCCCCCGGGTACGAGCAGTACTTC. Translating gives CASSSPPGYEQYF.

The DNA of the CDR3 is TGCGCCAGCAGCTTTGCCGCCACTAGCGGGAGGGCCATTTCTTTCCACGAGCAGTACTTC. Amino acid sequence: CASSFAATSGRAISFHEQYF. J is TRBJ2-7 and V is TRBV5-1; TRBD2 matches 13 bases. The germline V gene encodes CDR1 SGHRS and CDR2 YFSETQ. This CDR3 contains 20 residues. V lost 2 bases, J lost 5 bases, and 19 bases stayed unmatched. Full variable domain (remainder filled in from reference TRBV5-1 and TRBJ2-7): KAGVTQTPRYLIKTRGQQVTLSCSPISGHRSVSWYQQTPGQGLQFLFEYFSETQRNKGNFPGRFSGRQFSNSRSEMNVSTLELGDSALYLCASSFAATSGRAISFHEQYFGPGTRLTVT.

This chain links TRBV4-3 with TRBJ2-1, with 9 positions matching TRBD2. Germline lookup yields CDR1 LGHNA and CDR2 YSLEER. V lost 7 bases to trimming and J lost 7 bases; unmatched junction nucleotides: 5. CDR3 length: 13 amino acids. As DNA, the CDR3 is TGCGCCAGCAAAGCGGGAGGTCGAAATGAGCAGTTCTTC. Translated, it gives CASKAGGRNEQFF.

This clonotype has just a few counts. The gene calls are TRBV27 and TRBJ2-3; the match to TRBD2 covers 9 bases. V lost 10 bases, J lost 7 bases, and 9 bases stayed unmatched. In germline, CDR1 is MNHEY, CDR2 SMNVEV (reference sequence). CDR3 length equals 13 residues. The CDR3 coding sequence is TGTGCCACCAGGGCGGGAGGGCCGCATACGCAGTATTTT. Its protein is CATRAGGPHTQYF.

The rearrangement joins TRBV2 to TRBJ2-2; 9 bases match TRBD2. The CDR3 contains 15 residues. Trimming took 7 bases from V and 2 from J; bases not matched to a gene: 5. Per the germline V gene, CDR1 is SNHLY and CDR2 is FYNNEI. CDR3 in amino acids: CASKLTSGNTGELFF. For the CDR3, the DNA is TGTGCCAGCAAACTGACTAGCGGAAACACCGGGGAGCTGTTTTTT.

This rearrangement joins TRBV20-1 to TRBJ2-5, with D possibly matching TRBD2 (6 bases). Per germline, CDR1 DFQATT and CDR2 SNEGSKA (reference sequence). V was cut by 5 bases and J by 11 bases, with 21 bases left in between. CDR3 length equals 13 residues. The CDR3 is CSAPLAAPREQYF. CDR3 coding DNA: TGCAGTGCTCCACTAGCTGCCCCTAGAGAGCAGTACTTC.

The CDR3 coding sequence is TGTGCCATCAGTGAGGTGGAATTGAACACTGAAGCTTTCTTT. It translates to CAISEVELNTEAFF. V usage is TRBV10-3 and J usage is TRBJ1-1; D is undetermined. The germline CDR1 and CDR2 sequences are ENHRY and SYGVKD. CDR3 length: 14 amino acids. Trimming left V 2 bases short and J 0 bases short, with 7 bases between.

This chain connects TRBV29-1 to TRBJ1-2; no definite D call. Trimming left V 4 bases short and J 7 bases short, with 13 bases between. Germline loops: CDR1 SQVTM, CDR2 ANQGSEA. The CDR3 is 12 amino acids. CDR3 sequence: CSVGEGDTGYTF. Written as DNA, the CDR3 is TGCAGCGTTGGGGAGGGAGACACTGGCTACACCTTC.